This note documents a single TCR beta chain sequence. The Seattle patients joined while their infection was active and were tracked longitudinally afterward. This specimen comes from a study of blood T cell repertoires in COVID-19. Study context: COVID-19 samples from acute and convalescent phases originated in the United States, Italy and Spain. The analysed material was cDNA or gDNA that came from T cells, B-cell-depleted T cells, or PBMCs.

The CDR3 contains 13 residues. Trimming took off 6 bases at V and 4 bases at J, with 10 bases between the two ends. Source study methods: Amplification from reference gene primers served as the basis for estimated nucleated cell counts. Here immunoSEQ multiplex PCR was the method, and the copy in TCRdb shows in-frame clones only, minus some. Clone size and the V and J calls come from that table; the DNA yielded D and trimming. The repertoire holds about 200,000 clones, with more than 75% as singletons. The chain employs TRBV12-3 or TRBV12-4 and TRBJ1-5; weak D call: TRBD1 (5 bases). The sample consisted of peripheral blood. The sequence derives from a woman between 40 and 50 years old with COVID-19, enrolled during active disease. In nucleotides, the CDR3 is TGTGCCAGCAGAAATGGGGGGAATCAGCCCCAGCATTTT. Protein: CASRNGGNQPQHF.